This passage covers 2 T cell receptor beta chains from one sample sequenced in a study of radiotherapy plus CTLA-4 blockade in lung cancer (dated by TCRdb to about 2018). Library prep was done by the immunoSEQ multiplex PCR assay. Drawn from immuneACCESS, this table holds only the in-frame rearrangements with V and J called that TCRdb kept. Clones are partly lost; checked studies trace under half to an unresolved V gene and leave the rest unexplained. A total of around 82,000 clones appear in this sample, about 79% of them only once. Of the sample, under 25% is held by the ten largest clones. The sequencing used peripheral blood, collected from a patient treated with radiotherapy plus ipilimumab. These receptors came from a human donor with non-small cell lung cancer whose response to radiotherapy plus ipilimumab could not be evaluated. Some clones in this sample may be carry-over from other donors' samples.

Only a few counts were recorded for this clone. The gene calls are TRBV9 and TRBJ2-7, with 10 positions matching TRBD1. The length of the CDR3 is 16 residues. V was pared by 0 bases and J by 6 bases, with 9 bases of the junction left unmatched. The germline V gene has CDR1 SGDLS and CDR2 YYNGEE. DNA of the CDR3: TGTGCCAGCAGCGTAGACGCCGGGACAGGGGTCGGCGAGCAGTACTTC. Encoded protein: CASSVDAGTGVGEQYF.

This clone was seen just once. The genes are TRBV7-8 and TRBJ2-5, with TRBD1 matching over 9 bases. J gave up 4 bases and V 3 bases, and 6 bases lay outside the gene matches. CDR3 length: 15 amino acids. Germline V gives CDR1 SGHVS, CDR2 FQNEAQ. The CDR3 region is CASSFNRGLGETQYF. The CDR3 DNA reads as TGTGCCAGCAGCTTCAACAGGGGGCTCGGAGAGACCCAGTACTTC.